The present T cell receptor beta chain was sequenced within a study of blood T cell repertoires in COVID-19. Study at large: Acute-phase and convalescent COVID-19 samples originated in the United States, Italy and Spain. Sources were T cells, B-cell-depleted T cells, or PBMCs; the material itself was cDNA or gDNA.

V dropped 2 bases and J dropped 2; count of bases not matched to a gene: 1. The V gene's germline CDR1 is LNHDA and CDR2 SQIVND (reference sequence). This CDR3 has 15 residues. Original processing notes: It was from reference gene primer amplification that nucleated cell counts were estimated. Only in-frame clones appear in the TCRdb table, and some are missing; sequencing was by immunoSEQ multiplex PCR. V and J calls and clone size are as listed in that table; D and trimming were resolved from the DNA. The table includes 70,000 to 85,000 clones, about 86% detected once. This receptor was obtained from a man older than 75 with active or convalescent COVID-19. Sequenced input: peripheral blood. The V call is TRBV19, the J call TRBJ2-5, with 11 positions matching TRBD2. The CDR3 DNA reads TGTGCCAGTAGTATACTAGCGGGGGGTCAAGAGACCCAGTACTTC. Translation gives CASSILAGGQETQYF.